Given below is one T cell receptor (beta chain) in context. Which antigen it targets is not known. Base qualities are missing; no much larger clone stands one base away. Library creation used 5' RACE. The sequencer listed for this sample is Illumina HiSeq 2500. A second roughly 7 to 11 cycle PCR used a sample-barcoded 5' primer and a J-beta primer mix. A unique molecular identifier was introduced onto each TCR beta cDNA molecule by a template-switch 5' adaptor carrying 12 random nucleotides. Each sample yielded at least 3 million CDR3-containing paired-end reads. All of the RNA was converted into first-strand cDNA using the Mint cDNA synthesis kit, with a TRBC-specific oligonucleotide serving as the primer. After uracil-DNA glycosylase treatment, a first 18-cycle PCR used universal primers M1SS and BC2_uni_R on all cDNA. On the study's bioinformatics: Each sample was normalized by randomly selecting 1 million high-quality reads, each carrying a distinct molecular identifier. Instead of being binned into consensus sequences, reads with shared molecular identifiers were discarded. MiTCR, set to a Q25 quality threshold and the strictest error-elimination algorithm, was used for CDR3 identification, clonotype clustering and error correction. A nonparametric unseen species model using Euler transformation provided a lower-bound estimate of total TCR beta diversity. Using fastp trimming at Q25 and MiXCR clonotype assembly, TCRdb reanalyzed the public sequencing data and kept in-frame beta chains. Here each entry gathers all rows of one CDR3 protein and keeps the most common genes and DNA. These V and J calls are TCRdb output, not the study's own analysis. Within this sample are about 680,000 distinct CDR3 sequences, with about 52% of them counted one time only. Roughly a third of the sample goes to the ten largest clones.

As encoded in the germline V gene, CDR1 is SQVTM while CDR2 is ANQGSEA. The CDR3 runs 16 amino acids, cysteine and phenylalanine included. This entry keeps only the CDR3 DNA: 48 bases, framed from base 1. The data originate from a study of blood T cells in healthy people across ages (dated by TCRdb to the mid-2010s). Regarding the complete study: In model experiments, roughly one uniquely barcoded TCR beta cDNA molecule per two T cells was captured by template switching. The study analyzed two additional independent replicas of 1 million unique cDNA reads from the same blood draw for two donors, one aged 18 to 30 and one aged 80 or older. The donors were divided into four age groups: young (average around 15 years), middle-aged (approximately 42), aged (approximately 62) and long-lived (82). Donors of different ages were randomly distributed across sequencing lanes to avoid experimental bias. To track age-related changes in TCR beta repertoire diversity, the study relied on deep sequencing normalized with unique cDNA molecular identifiers. Results and caveats for the whole study, not just this receptor: Observed TCR beta diversity per million T cells fell roughly linearly with age, and a significant reduction was already apparent by age around 40. Observed TCR beta diversity correlated strongly with the percentage of naive T cells measured by flow cytometry. Compared with the aged group, the long-lived group had more naive CD4+ T cells, fewer expanded clones and increased TCR diversity, a pattern suggesting age selection. Estimates of total diversity from one million sequenced T cells were regarded as lower bounds and underestimates. Since profiling was done on bulk unsorted PBMCs, naive and antigen-experienced compartments could not be conclusively compared. Because the CMV infection status of the donors was unknown, age-related changes in expanded clonotypes may potentially have been confounded.

The donors were some 39 Caucasian individuals from Russia, aged 6 to 90 years, who were systemically healthy. Each donor gave ten milliliters of peripheral blood, collected into EDTA-treated Vacutainer tubes. PBMCs were isolated by Ficoll-Paque density-gradient centrifugation, with at least 6 million obtained per sample. Total RNA, at least 6 micrograms per sample, was extracted from PBMCs with Trizol reagent. For every donor, flow cytometry on a PBMC aliquot measured the percentage of naive CD45RAhigh/CD27high T cells. Sample: blood. The TCR sequence derives from an older woman in good health. Recombination linked TRBV29-1 to TRBJ2-1, with TRBD2 tentatively as D gene (5 bases match). Matching the DNA end better, TRBJ2-7 makes the J call doubtful. The CDR3 region: CSVEERASRSYNEQYF. The DNA sequence is as follows: TGCAGCGTTGAAGAGCGGGCTAGCCGCTCCTACAATGAGCAGTACTTC.